The table lists the clone carrying this TCR beta chain with many counts. Its antigen is unidentified. The data were taken from a study of CD8 T cells in ankylosing spondylitis. TCRdb redid the calling of the 5' RACE reads with MiXCR, one entry per CDR3 protein. The sample shows under 250,000 distinct CDR3 sequences, 9.5% to 12% of them seen only once. General study findings and limits: Reported data indicate significant enrichment of disease-linked clones within matched ankylosing spondylitis synovial fluid.

This CDR3 has 13 residues. Trimming took 3 bases from V and 6 from J, leaving 12 bases between them. The chain combines TRBV12-3 or TRBV12-4 with TRBJ2-7, with D maybe TRBD1 (6 bases). The sequenced sample consisted of blood, either unsorted or a sorted T cell fraction (not recorded which). This TCR was sampled from a male donor with ankylosing spondylitis or in good health (not recorded which). This chain's CDR3 is CASSFTGIGEQYF. The CDR3 nucleotides are TGTGCCAGCAGTTTTACAGGGATAGGCGAGCAGTACTTC.